This TCR beta chain was retrieved from a study of blood T cells in healthy people across ages. Donors were systemically healthy Caucasian individuals from Russia aged about 6 to 90 years. PCR was performed a second time for about 6 to 12 cycles using a sample-barcoded 5' primer and a J-beta primer mix. MiXCR was run by TCRdb on the 5' RACE reads, yielding one entry per CDR3 protein. This table has some 940,000 distinct CDR3 sequences, under 35% appearing once. The table lists this clonotype with a few counts. This same sample was also taken into another study, of T cells of mothers and their children. That work states: All extracted RNA went into cDNA synthesis, about 1.4 ug per 15 ul.

The sample taken for sequencing was blood. This clonotype originated in a woman in her forties in good health.

CDR3 region: CASKVTGGAYEQYF. Written as DNA, the CDR3 is TGTGCCAGCAAGGTGACCGGGGGGGCCTACGAGCAGTACTTC. This rearrangement joins TRBV27 to TRBJ2-7, with TRBD2 matching over 8 bases. Germline CDR1 MNHEY, CDR2 SMNVEV (reference sequence). Trimming at V came to 7 bases and at J to 2 bases, leaving 7 bases not matched to a gene. This CDR3 contains 14 residues.